A single sample is the source of the 20 T cell receptor beta chains below, sequenced in a study of metastatic and nonmetastatic thyroid tumors. No treatment of any kind had been given to any patient before thyroid surgery. TCRdb re-analyzed the PCR reads through MiXCR. The data contain around 20,000 clones, roughly 15% of them seen just once; the ten biggest clones take up 14%. Sequenced material: tumor tissue. The receptor source for this set is a female donor with papillary thyroid cancer or a benign thyroid nodule (not recorded which). Some clones in this sample may be carry-over from other donors' samples.

This clone was seen repeatedly, ten times or more. This sequence joins TRBV20-1 and TRBJ1-1; D is uncertain. The germline V and J ends were trimmed by 2 bases and 4 bases, with 8 bases remaining between them. CDR3 length equals 12 residues. CDR1 and CDR2 from the germline V gene are DFQATT and SNEGSKA (reference sequence). The CDR3 coding sequence is TGCAGTGCTAGAAAGGGATTCACTGAAGCTTTCTTT. Its translation: CSARKGFTEAFF.

J is TRBJ1-1 and V is TRBV30; D call uncertain. Germline CDR1 and CDR2: GTSNPN and SVGIG (reference sequence). The CDR3 is 13 amino acids. Trimming took off 2 bases at V and 3 bases at J, with 10 bases between the two ends. In nucleotides, the CDR3 is TGTGCCTGGAGTTACCAGCGGCACACTGAAGCTTTCTTT. Translating gives CAWSYQRHTEAFF.

At least ten counts were recorded for this clone. The chain employs TRBV12-3 or TRBV12-4 and TRBJ1-4; 8 nucleotides align to TRBD1. The CDR3 totals 14 residues. Trimming at V came to 7 bases and at J to 11 bases, leaving 12 bases not matched to a gene. The CDR3 protein is CASTSGTGLEKLFF. The CDR3 coding sequence is TGTGCCAGCACCTCCGGGACAGGCCTGGAGAAACTGTTTTTT.

This clone has ten or more counts. The J gene is TRBJ2-3, the V gene TRBV30, with D uncertain. V was trimmed by 5 bases and J by 5 bases, leaving 14 bases between them. Germline V lookup: CDR1 GTSNPN, CDR2 SVGIG (reference sequence). The CDR3 sequence is 13 residues long. CDR3 DNA: TGTGCCTGGTCCCTGGGTAGAGTAGATACGCAGTATTTT. It specifies CAWSLGRVDTQYF. The full variable domain, completed using reference TRBV30 and TRBJ2-3, is SQTIHQWPATLVQPVGSPLSLECTVEGTSNPNLYWYRQAAGRGLQLLFYSVGIGQISSEVPQNLSASRPQDRQFILSSKKLLLSDSGFYLCAWSLGRVDTQYFGPGTRLTVL.

The CDR3: CASSYGDSGANVLTF. The CDR3 DNA is TGCGCCAGCAGCTACGGGGACTCTGGGGCCAACGTCCTGACTTTC. V is TRBV5-1 and J is TRBJ2-6; a weak D match, TRBD2 (5 bases). Trimming stripped 3 bases from V and 0 bases from J, with 7 bases between. The CDR3 is 15 amino acids. In germline, CDR1 is SGHRS, CDR2 YFSETQ.

Ten or more counts support this clone. The rearrangement uses TRBV7-9 and TRBJ1-3, with D uncertain. From germline, CDR1 is SEHNR and CDR2 FQNEAQ (reference sequence). The CDR3 totals 15 residues. Trimming removed 5 bases from V and 0 bases from J, with 11 bases in between. The CDR3 nucleotides read TGTGCCAGCAGCGGTTTCGAGAGCTCTGGAAACACCATATATTTT. This encodes CASSGFESSGNTIYF.

This clone was counted at least ten times. J is TRBJ2-1 and V is TRBV27; 16 nucleotides align to TRBD2. V trimming: 4 bases; J trimming: 8 bases; junction bases outside the gene matches: 8. The CDR3 sequence is 17 residues long. Germline CDR1 MNHEY, CDR2 SMNVEV (reference sequence). DNA for the CDR3: TGTGCCAGCAGTTCACCCCCGGGACTAGCGGGAGGGCATGAGCAGTTCTTC. Protein product: CASSSPPGLAGGHEQFF.

In this sample, this clone turned up many times. This chain links TRBV18 with TRBJ1-6, with D possibly matching TRBD1 (5 bases). The V end lost 8 bases, the J end lost 5 bases, and 10 bases lay between the germline ends. The CDR3 is made up of 13 amino acids. Germline V gene sequence: CDR1 KGHSH, CDR2 LQKENI. CDR3 amino acids: CASTDRHNSPLHF. Here the CDR3 DNA reads TGTGCCAGCACAGACAGACATAATTCACCCCTCCACTTT.

This clone occurred many times. This rearrangement joins TRBV12-3 or TRBV12-4 to TRBJ1-3; weak D call: TRBD1 (5 bases). The CDR3 contains 14 residues. V was clipped by 5 bases and J by 2 bases, with 10 bases between them. The CDR3 sequence: CASSPSGTGNTIYF. For the CDR3, the DNA is TGTGCCAGCAGTCCGTCAGGGACTGGAAACACCATATATTTT.

This clone was recorded once. The chain joins TRBV7-2 to TRBJ2-7; D may be TRBD1 (6 bases). Germline CDR1 SGHTA, CDR2 FQGNSA. The length of the CDR3 is 15 residues. V was cut by 1 base and J by 2 bases, with 12 bases left in between. The CDR3 here is CASSLVRDKAYEQYF. DNA for the CDR3: TGTGCCAGCAGCTTAGTCCGGGACAAAGCCTACGAGCAGTACTTC.

This clone was seen many times. The chain couples TRBV5-1 to TRBJ1-1, with D possibly matching TRBD1 (5 bases). CDR1 SGHRS and CDR2 YFSETQ come from the germline V gene. The CDR3 has 14 residues. V gave up 0 bases and J gave up 1 base, with 7 bases separating them. The DNA for the CDR3 is TGCGCCAGCAGCTTGGACGGACAGAACACTGAAGCTTTCTTT. Protein sequence: CASSLDGQNTEAFF.

V and J are TRBV18 and TRBJ2-5; a weak D match, TRBD2 (6 bases). Germline values: CDR1 KGHSH, CDR2 LQKENI. V was cut by 3 bases and J by 1 base, with 18 bases left in between. CDR3 length: 17 residues. CDR3 in amino acids: CASSPLGASALQETQYF. CDR3 DNA: TGTGCCAGCTCACCTTTAGGTGCTAGCGCGCTCCAAGAGACCCAGTACTTC. Filled out from reference TRBV18 and TRBJ2-5, the complete variable domain reads NAGVMQNPRHLVRRRGQEARLRCSPMKGHSHVYWYRQLPEEGLKFMVYLQKENIIDESGMPKERFSAEFPKEGPSILRIQQVVRGDSAAYFCASSPLGASALQETQYFGPGTRLLVL.

This clone was recorded at least ten times. V is TRBV5-6 and J is TRBJ2-3, with 14 bases that match TRBD2. The CDR3 has 16 residues. Germline CDR1 is SGHDT and CDR2 is YYEEEE. The junction had 3 bases not matched to a gene; V was cut back by 4 bases and J by 2 bases. The chain's CDR3 is CASSEGLAGATDTQYF. Here the CDR3 DNA reads TGTGCCAGCAGCGAGGGACTAGCGGGAGCCACAGATACGCAGTATTTT.

DNA for the CDR3: TGTGCCAGCAGTTCACTGGCCACTTCATCGCTTCGCAATGAGCAGTTCTTC. Amino acid sequence: CASSSLATSSLRNEQFF. This chain links TRBV27 with TRBJ2-1; no firm D call. V gave up 4 bases and J gave up 6 bases, with 22 bases separating them. The CDR3 contains 17 residues. Germline V gene lookup returns CDR1 MNHEY and CDR2 SMNVEV (reference sequence).

This clone was seen repeatedly, ten times or more. The rearrangement joins TRBV5-1 to TRBJ2-6; the D is unclear. Germline loops: CDR1 SGHRS, CDR2 YFSETQ. The CDR3 length is 15 residues. The V end was cut by 1 base, the J end by 0 bases, with 5 bases between. The DNA for the CDR3 is TGCGCCAGCAGCTTGTTAAACTCTGGGGCCAACGTCCTGACTTTC. This codes for CASSLLNSGANVLTF. Full variable domain (rest looked up from reference TRBV5-1 and TRBJ2-6): KAGVTQTPRYLIKTRGQQVTLSCSPISGHRSVSWYQQTPGQGLQFLFEYFSETQRNKGNFPGRFSGRQFSNSRSEMNVSTLELGDSALYLCASSLLNSGANVLTFGAGSRLTVL.

This clone was counted many times. The rearrangement links TRBV10-3 to TRBJ2-1, with D perhaps matching TRBD2 (6 bases). Between the trimmed V and J ends, which lost 5 bases and 6 bases, there was a span of 20 bases. This CDR3 has 16 amino acids. Germline assignment: CDR1 ENHRY and CDR2 SYGVKD. The CDR3 DNA is TGTGCCATCAGTTCTAGCGACCCGAACTCGGGCAATGAGCAGTTCTTC. Translated, it gives CAISSSDPNSGNEQFF.

This clone appeared many times. V gene TRBV7-6 combines with J gene TRBJ2-5; either TRBD1 or TRBD2 may fit D (5 bases each). V was cut by 1 base and J by 6 bases, with 12 bases left in between. Germline V gene sequence: CDR1 SGHVS, CDR2 FNYEAQ. The CDR3 is made up of 14 amino acids. This CDR3 is CASSLGDVIKTQYF. CDR3 sequence (DNA): TGTGCCAGCAGCTTAGGGGACGTAATAAAGACCCAGTACTTC. The full variable domain, completed using reference TRBV7-6 and TRBJ2-5, is GAGVSQSPRYKVTKRGQDVALRCDPISGHVSLYWYRQALGQGPEFLTYFNYEAQQDKSGLPNDRFSAERPEGSISTLTIQRTEQRDSAMYRCASSLGDVIKTQYFGPGTRLLVL.

This clone was detected ten times or more. CDR3 nucleotides: TGTGCCAGCAGTTCTTCTAGCGGCGATGAGCAGTTCTTC. Its translation is CASSSSSGDEQFF. The rearrangement joins TRBV12-3 or TRBV12-4 to TRBJ2-1; 7 bases align to TRBD2. The CDR3 totals 13 residues. The V gene end was trimmed by 4 bases and the J gene end by 8 bases; junction bases not matched to a gene: 5.

The sample holds a few counts of this clone. The chain has TRBV5-1 and TRBJ1-3, with D perhaps TRBD1 (6 bases). The V gene's germline CDR1 is SGHRS and CDR2 YFSETQ. V lost 4 bases and J 0 bases, leaving 14 bases between the germline ends. The CDR3 runs 16 residues. CDR3 nucleotides: TGCGCCAGCAGCCTCGGGGACAATAACTCTGGAAACACCATATATTTT. Its protein product is CASSLGDNNSGNTIYF.

The sample holds many counts of this clone. Other DNA sequences from this sample encode an identical CDR3 as well. Here the CDR3 reads CASSEGPRDTEAFF. CDR3 bases: TGCGCCAGCAGTGAGGGCCCTAGAGACACTGAAGCTTTCTTT. The chain recombines TRBV10-1 with TRBJ1-1; D is unresolved. V was pared by 2 bases and J by 3 bases, with 10 bases between. This CDR3 comprises 14 residues. In germline, CDR1 is WNHNN, CDR2 SYGVQD (reference sequence).